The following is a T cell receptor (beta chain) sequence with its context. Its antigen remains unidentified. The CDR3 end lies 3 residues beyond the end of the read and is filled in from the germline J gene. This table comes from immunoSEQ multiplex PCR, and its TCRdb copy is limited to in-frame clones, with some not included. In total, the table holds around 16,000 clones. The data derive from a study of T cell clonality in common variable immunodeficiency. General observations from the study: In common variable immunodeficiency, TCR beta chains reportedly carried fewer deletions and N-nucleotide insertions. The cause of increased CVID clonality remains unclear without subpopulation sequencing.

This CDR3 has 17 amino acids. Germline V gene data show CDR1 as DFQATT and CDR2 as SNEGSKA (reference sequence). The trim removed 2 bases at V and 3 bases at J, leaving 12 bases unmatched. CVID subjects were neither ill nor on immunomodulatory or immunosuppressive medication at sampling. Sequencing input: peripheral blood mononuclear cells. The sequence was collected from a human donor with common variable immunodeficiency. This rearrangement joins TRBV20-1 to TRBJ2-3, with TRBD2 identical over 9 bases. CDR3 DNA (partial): TGCAGTGCTAGAACGCGGGGGGGCAGGGGAGATACAGATACG. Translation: CSARTRGGRGDTDT. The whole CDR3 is CSARTRGGRGDTDTQYF.